This TCR beta chain was documented in a study of cytomegalovirus exposure and HLA in healthy donors. General study points: Associated with cytomegalovirus, according to the listing, were about 160 TCR beta chains. Later, an analysis showed that TCR beta chains associated with HLA were more clonally expanded than others that were equally common. Based on reports, TCR beta sequences accurately predicted HLA-A and HLA-B alleles for most subjects. Later, TCR association rates were found to vary by HLA locus, highest for DRB1 and lowest for HLA-C.

With respect to this clone: What it binds is not known.

PCR involved 60 Vbeta and 13 Jbeta primers. Clones were read by immunoSEQ multiplex PCR, and TCRdb kept only the in-frame ones, dropping some. Seen here are roughly 140,000 clones, just under 85% observed once, and the top ten hold roughly 9.7%. The CDR3 is 13 amino acids. Trimming removed 3 bases from V and 3 bases from J, with 8 bases in between. Germline-derived CDR1 and CDR2 are LNHDA and SQIVND (reference sequence). The V call is TRBV19, the J call TRBJ2-5, with D tentatively TRBD1 (6 bases). This TCR was sampled from a woman aged 55 to 70 in good health and CMV-seropositive. Sequenced material: PBMCs. The DNA of the CDR3 is TGTGCCAGTAGTATGAACAGGGAAGAGACCCAGTACTTC. It translates to CASSMNREETQYF.